This passage covers 4 T cell receptor beta chains from one sample sequenced in a study of OX40 agonist ivuxolimab in advanced cancers. The table came from immunoSEQ multiplex PCR; TCRdb's copy has only in-frame clones and leaves some out. Among about 17,000 clones, about 73% were seen once, and the ten largest hold approximately 26%. The sequenced sample was CD4+ or CD8+ T cells sorted from blood, obtained in a trial of the OX40 agonist ivuxolimab. The receptors stem from an adult with an advanced solid tumor such as melanoma, head and neck, liver or kidney cancer.

CDR3 loop: CASSLVSGGAYEQYF. The CDR3 nucleotides read TGTGCCAGCAGTTTAGTTTCTGGGGGAGCCTACGAGCAGTACTTC. This rearrangement joins TRBV28 to TRBJ2-7; D is perhaps TRBD1 or TRBD2 (5 bases each). The CDR3 runs to 15 residues. The germline CDR1 and CDR2 sequences are MDHEN and SYDVKM. V lost 2 bases and J 2 bases, leaving 13 bases between the germline ends.

The rearrangement uses TRBV4-3 and TRBJ2-2; D call uncertain. Germline CDR1 reads LGHNA; CDR2 reads YSLEER. The CDR3 length is 19 residues. V was pared by 0 bases and J by 1 base, with 18 bases between. CDR3 coding DNA: TGCGCCAGCAGCCAAGATTCGAGTCGAGTTTTTCGGAACACCGGGGAGCTGTTTTTT. Its protein is CASSQDSSRVFRNTGELFF.

CDR3 DNA sequence: TGTGCCAGTAGTATCAGGGATAGCAATCAGCCCCAGCATTTT. Its translation is CASSIRDSNQPQHF. The chain employs TRBV19 and TRBJ1-5; weak D call: TRBD1 (5 bases). Germline-derived CDR1 and CDR2 are LNHDA and SQIVND (reference sequence). V shed 3 bases and J shed 0 bases, with 6 bases lying between them. The CDR3 length is 14 residues.

V gene TRBV6-5 combines with J gene TRBJ2-3, with D possibly matching TRBD2 (6 bases). This CDR3 has 15 residues. The germline CDR1 and CDR2 sequences are MNHEY and SVGAGI. Trimming removed 4 bases at V and 4 bases at J, with 15 bases between. DNA of the CDR3: TGTGCCAGCAGTTTATCCTTGGAGGGCGCAGATACGCAGTATTTT. This encodes CASSLSLEGADTQYF.